The 13 T cell receptor beta chains given below trace back to one sample, sequenced in a study of regulatory and conventional T cells in RAG deficiency. Conventional CD4+ T cells were sorted from blood as CD25-low CD127-high cells. The protocol was immunoSEQ multiplex PCR, while the TCRdb copy is restricted to in-frame clones and leaves out a portion. The top ten hold around 1.4% of the sample, which has under 25,000 clones, approximately 95% seen once. This same sample was also part of a study on regulatory T cells. That investigation notes: The primer mix had 52 TRBV and 13 TRBJ primers.

Input material: CD25- CD4+ T cells sorted from blood. These receptors were collected from a human donor in good health.

The chain has TRBV5-6 and TRBJ1-2; D unclear. The CDR3 runs to 15 residues. Germline CDR1 is SGHDT and CDR2 is YYEEEE. Deletions cut 3 bases from V and 1 base from J, with 13 bases between. For the CDR3, the DNA is TGTGCCAGCAGCTGGTCAGACACTCGTAACTATGGCTACACCTTC. Encoded protein: CASSWSDTRNYGYTF.

This chain links TRBV28 with TRBJ1-1; D is unresolved. The V gene lost 5 bases and the J gene lost 0 bases, with 7 bases spanning the gap. Germline V gene data show CDR1 as MDHEN and CDR2 as SYDVKM. The CDR3 covers 13 residues. The CDR3 reads CASSGSLNTEAFF. In nucleotides, the CDR3 is TGTGCCAGCAGTGGCTCCCTGAACACTGAAGCTTTCTTT.

This clone was found once. The chain recombines TRBV6-5 with TRBJ1-6; D might be TRBD1 (6 bases). From germline, CDR1 is MNHEY and CDR2 SVGAGI. This CDR3 contains 13 residues. V was trimmed by 5 bases and J by 16 bases, leaving 18 bases between them. The CDR3 region has the DNA TGTGCCAGCAGTCCTCAACAGGGCGCGGCACTCCACTTT. Its translation: CASSPQQGAALHF.

This chain joins TRBV15 and TRBJ2-1; TRBD1 might be the D (5 bases). V lost 2 bases and J lost 9, with 11 bases in between. CDR3 length equals 13 residues. Per the germline V gene, CDR1 is LNHNV and CDR2 is YYDKDF (reference sequence). The CDR3 here is CATSRPSGIEQFF. DNA of the CDR3: TGTGCCACCAGCAGACCTTCAGGGATTGAGCAGTTCTTC.

V usage is TRBV7-6 and J usage is TRBJ2-3; a weak D match, TRBD1 (7 bases). The CDR3 runs to 12 residues. The germline V and J ends were trimmed by 5 bases and 8 bases, with 11 bases remaining between them. Per germline, CDR1 SGHVS and CDR2 FNYEAQ. CDR3 sequence: CASSQGGLTQYF. The CDR3 DNA sequence: TGTGCCAGCAGCCAGGGGGGCCTTACGCAGTATTTT.

Only one count was recorded for this clone. The chain has TRBV10-3 and TRBJ1-2, with unresolved D. This CDR3 spans 14 amino acids. The V gene's germline CDR1 is ENHRY and CDR2 SYGVKD. V was pared by 1 base and J by 1 base, with 7 bases between. This CDR3 reads CAISELRDNYGYTF. The CDR3 DNA reads TGTGCCATCAGTGAGTTGAGGGATAACTATGGCTACACCTTC.

The V gene is TRBV7-2, the J gene TRBJ1-4; TRBD1 might be the D (6 bases). CDR3 length equals 15 residues. V lost 1 base and J lost 4, with 10 bases in between. Germline V gene sequence: CDR1 SGHTA, CDR2 FQGNSA. CDR3 sequence: CASSLGWTVNEKLFF. CDR3 coding DNA: TGTGCCAGCAGCTTAGGGTGGACAGTTAATGAAAAACTGTTTTTT.

The chain combines TRBV6-5 with TRBJ2-3; TRBD2 matches 7 bases. Germline values: CDR1 MNHEY, CDR2 SVGAGI. V trimming: 4 bases; J trimming: 7 bases; junction bases outside the gene matches: 14. This CDR3 is built from 16 residues. The CDR3 region is CASSLWGGEHSHTQYF. CDR3 coding DNA: TGTGCCAGCAGTTTATGGGGGGGGGAGCATTCGCATACGCAGTATTTT.

This clone was picked up one time. The chain joins TRBV28 to TRBJ1-1; D may be TRBD1 (6 bases). Germline-derived CDR1 and CDR2 are MDHEN and SYDVKM. Trimming removed 6 bases from V and 5 bases from J, with 16 bases in between. The CDR3 totals 14 residues. CDR3 coding DNA: TGTGCCAGCAGGGAATCAGGGGCCGGGACTGAAGCTTTCTTT. Translated: CASRESGAGTEAFF. Complete variable domain (other parts from reference TRBV28 and TRBJ1-1): DVKVTQSSRYLVKRTGEKVFLECVQDMDHENMFWYRQDPGLGLRLIYFSYDVKMKEKGDIPEGYSVSREKKERFSLILESASTNQTSMYLCASRESGAGTEAFFGQGTRLTVV.

This rearrangement joins TRBV19 to TRBJ1-5; D uncertain. Germline CDR1 reads LNHDA; CDR2 reads SQIVND (reference sequence). Trimming pared 6 bases from V and 0 bases from J, leaving 9 bases between. This CDR3 is built from 14 residues. The CDR3 reads CASRREVSNQPQHF. As DNA, the CDR3 is TGTGCCAGTAGGAGGGAAGTTAGCAATCAGCCCCAGCATTTT.

The chain is built from TRBV6-4 and TRBJ1-4; D perhaps matches TRBD1 (6 bases). Germline lookup yields CDR1 MRHNA and CDR2 SNTAGT. The CDR3 spans 17 residues. V lost 5 bases and J 8 bases, leaving 24 bases between the germline ends. The CDR3 is CASSPYLQQGGGEKLFF. As DNA, the CDR3 is TGTGCCAGCAGTCCTTACTTGCAACAGGGCGGTGGAGAAAAACTGTTTTTT.

The gene calls are TRBV29-1 and TRBJ2-1, with D possibly being TRBD1 (5 bases). The CDR3 extends over 14 amino acids. V was shortened by 6 bases and J by 5 bases, with 17 bases between the two germline ends. The germline gives CDR1 SQVTM, CDR2 ANQGSEA. The CDR3 is CSVGLGAFHNEQFF. The CDR3 DNA reads TGCAGCGTGGGGCTAGGAGCCTTCCACAATGAGCAGTTCTTC.

This chain links TRBV2 with TRBJ2-1; 13 bases match TRBD2. Trimming took 6 bases from V and 9 from J; bases not matched to a gene: 8. This CDR3 comprises 15 residues. Per germline, CDR1 SNHLY and CDR2 FYNNEI. Here the CDR3 DNA reads TGTGCCAGCAGGAAACTAGCGGGGGGGCTAAGTGAGCAGTTCTTC. Its translation: CASRKLAGGLSEQFF.